This T cell receptor beta chain comes out of a study of tissue T cells after allogeneic stem cell transplantation. Germline V gives CDR1 SEHNR, CDR2 FQNEAQ (reference sequence). There are 15 residues in the CDR3. V shed 5 bases and J shed 3 bases, with 16 bases lying between them. Here immunoSEQ multiplex PCR was the method, and the copy in TCRdb shows in-frame clones only, minus some. Here the sample spans about 5,700 clones, about three quarters being singletons. Study-wide results and caveats: Blood and spleen captured only part of the tissue TCR repertoire.

In its sample, this clone was seen a few times. Antigen unknown. The V and J genes are TRBV7-9 and TRBJ1-1; D possibly corresponds to TRBD1 (6 bases). Sequences were derived from blood, sampled before transplantation. The sequence was obtained from a man between 40 and 70 years old who later had graft-versus-host disease after an allogeneic stem cell transplant. CDR3 bases: TGTGCCAGCAGCGTAACAGGGATTTCGCACACTGAAGCTTTCTTT. This translates into CASSVTGISHTEAFF.